This T cell receptor beta chain came from a study of cytomegalovirus exposure and HLA in healthy donors. Primers: 60 Vbeta forward and 13 Jbeta reverse. Sequenced by immunoSEQ multiplex PCR; TCRdb stores in-frame clones only, minus some. The sample's table shows more than 40,000 clones. Germline V lookup: CDR1 SGHVS, CDR2 FQNEAQ. Trimming removed 1 base from V and 10 bases from J, with 13 bases in between. The CDR3 runs 13 residues. The V gene is TRBV7-8, the J gene TRBJ1-1, with D possibly being TRBD1 (6 bases). Input material: PBMCs. The source is a woman in her thirties or forties in good health and CMV-seronegative. The CDR3 DNA follows: TGTGCCAGCAGCTTAGGCCAGGGGTTAGTAGCTTTCTTT. Translating it yields CASSLGQGLVAFF.